A single sample gave rise to the 6 T cell receptor beta chains below, sequenced in a study of cytomegalovirus exposure and HLA in healthy donors. PCR used 60 Vbeta primers and 13 Jbeta primers. Libraries were prepared by immunoSEQ multiplex PCR; TCRdb keeps only in-frame clonotypes and omits some of them. This sample has approximately 150,000 clones, with 75% to 85% found just once. The sequenced material came from PBMCs. The receptors were sampled from a male donor in good health and CMV-seropositive.

V is TRBV6-5 and J is TRBJ2-1; perhaps TRBD1 as D (6 bases). Germline assignment: CDR1 MNHEY and CDR2 SVGAGI. The CDR3 runs 15 residues. Trimming cost V 6 bases and J 7 bases, with 19 bases left between them. In nucleotides, the CDR3 is TGTGCCAGCAGCCCAGAGGGTAGAAGGGGGAATGAGCAGTTCTTC. Translated: CASSPEGRRGNEQFF.

The J gene is TRBJ1-5, the V gene TRBV18; TRBD1 might be the D (5 bases). The V gene's germline CDR1 is KGHSH and CDR2 LQKENI. This CDR3 is built from 13 residues. V lost 4 bases to trimming and J lost 7 bases, with 11 bases between them. The CDR3 nucleotides are TGTGCCAGCTCACAATCAGACAGACAGCCCCAGCATTTT. Protein sequence: CASSQSDRQPQHF.

The gene calls are TRBV5-1 and TRBJ1-5, with D perhaps TRBD1 (5 bases). This CDR3 region has 15 residues. Trimming took 7 bases from V and 0 from J, leaving 14 bases between them. The V gene's germline CDR1 is SGHRS and CDR2 YFSETQ. As DNA, the CDR3 is TGCGCCAGCCGGCCCTTCGGGGGTAGCAATCAGCCCCAGCATTTT. This translates into CASRPFGGSNQPQHF.

As to this clone: This specimen includes other DNA sequences encoding the same CDR3. The chain joins TRBV18 to TRBJ1-1, with TRBD1 as a possible D gene (6 bases). CDR3 length: 14 amino acids. Germline V gives CDR1 KGHSH, CDR2 LQKENI. The germline V and J ends were trimmed by 1 base and 3 bases, with 9 bases remaining between them. This chain's CDR3 is CASSPLEGDTEAFF. Here the CDR3 DNA reads TGTGCCAGCTCACCACTTGAGGGGGACACTGAAGCTTTCTTT. Together with reference TRBV18 and TRBJ1-1, the CDR3 gives the full variable domain: NAGVMQNPRHLVRRRGQEARLRCSPMKGHSHVYWYRQLPEEGLKFMVYLQKENIIDESGMPKERFSAEFPKEGPSILRIQQVVRGDSAAYFCASSPLEGDTEAFFGQGTRLTVV.

The gene calls are TRBV2 and TRBJ2-7; 7 bases are shared with TRBD2. In germline, CDR1 is SNHLY, CDR2 FYNNEI. This CDR3 has 14 amino acids. V was pared by 3 bases and J by 1 base, with 3 bases of the junction left unmatched. The CDR3 reads CASSEGGRSYEQYF. Here the CDR3 DNA reads TGTGCCAGCAGTGAGGGGGGGAGGTCCTACGAGCAGTACTTC.

CDR3 nucleotide sequence: TGCGCCAGCAGCTCCATCCGGGACAGGGTGGAAGATACGCAGTATTTT. Amino acid sequence: CASSSIRDRVEDTQYF. V gene TRBV5-1 combines with J gene TRBJ2-3; 9 positions match TRBD1. This CDR3 is built from 16 residues. Per the germline V gene, CDR1 is SGHRS and CDR2 is YFSETQ. Trimming removed 3 bases from V and 5 bases from J; junction bases left unmatched: 10.